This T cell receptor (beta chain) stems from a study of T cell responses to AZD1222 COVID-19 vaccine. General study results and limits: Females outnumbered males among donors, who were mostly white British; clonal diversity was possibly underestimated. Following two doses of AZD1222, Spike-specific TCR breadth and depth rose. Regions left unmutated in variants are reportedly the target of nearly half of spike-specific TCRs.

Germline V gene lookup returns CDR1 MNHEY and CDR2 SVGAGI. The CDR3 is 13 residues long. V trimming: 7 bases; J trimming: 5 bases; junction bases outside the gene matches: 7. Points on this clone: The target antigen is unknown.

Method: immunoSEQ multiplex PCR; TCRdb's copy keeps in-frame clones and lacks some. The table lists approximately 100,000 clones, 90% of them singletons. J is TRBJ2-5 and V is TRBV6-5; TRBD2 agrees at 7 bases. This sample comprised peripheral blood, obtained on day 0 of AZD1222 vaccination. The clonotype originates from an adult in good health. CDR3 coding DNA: TGTGCCAGCACGGGCGGGAGCTGGGAGACCCAGTACTTC. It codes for CASTGGSWETQYF.